The entry below describes one T cell receptor (beta chain). These data come from a study of blood T cell repertoires in COVID-19. Study at large: The study drew acute and convalescent COVID-19 samples from the United States, Italy and Spain. T cells, B-cell-depleted T cells, or PBMCs supplied cDNA or gDNA.

Authors' analysis steps: Reference gene primer amplification gave estimated nucleated cell counts. The data were produced by immunoSEQ multiplex PCR, yet TCRdb's version contains in-frame clones alone and is incomplete. For V, J and clone size, that table is used; D and trimming come from the DNA. This table holds about 46,000 clones, 75% to 90% found once. Trimming took 6 bases from V and 2 from J; bases not matched to a gene: 3. The CDR3 is made up of 13 amino acids. CDR1 is ENHRY and CDR2 is SYGVKD in the germline V gene. Sequencing used peripheral blood. The sequence was obtained from a human donor in a cohort sampled during active COVID-19. The donor label of this sample is uncertain. The genes are TRBV10-3 and TRBJ2-5; 7 bases line up with TRBD1. As DNA, the CDR3 is TGTGCCATCAGGGGACAGCTTCAAGAGACCCAGTACTTC. This encodes CAIRGQLQETQYF.